Only a few counts were recorded for the clone carrying this T cell receptor (beta chain). Its antigen remains unknown. The sample originates from a study of T cells after yellow fever vaccination. Study-wide results and limits: Subsequent to the booster, the majority of primary-vaccination clones reappeared (96% CD4, 70% to 90% CD8). Within FACS-sorted repertoires, abundant clonotypes contaminating from the bulk population could be present. A secondary response was less intense yet reached its peak sooner, at day 5 versus 15.

A process of 5'RACE template switching, which added a universal primer site and UMIs, was used to make TCR cDNA. In TCRdb, the 5' RACE reads were re-called with MiXCR into one record per CDR3 protein. The sample lists a few hundred thousand distinct CDR3 sequences, 17% occurring once. CDR1 is LGHDT and CDR2 is YNNKEL in the germline V gene (reference sequence). Trimming took off 4 bases at V and 2 bases at J, with 11 bases between the two ends. The CDR3 is 14 amino acids. This chain joins TRBV3-1 and TRBJ1-2, with D uncertain. The source is a young man who received the YFV17D yellow fever vaccine. The specimen was PBMCs, collected less than 6 days after the first yellow fever vaccination. The CDR3 sequence: CASSRTTVNYGYTF. The CDR3 DNA follows: TGTGCCAGCAGCCGGACGACCGTGAACTATGGCTACACCTTC.